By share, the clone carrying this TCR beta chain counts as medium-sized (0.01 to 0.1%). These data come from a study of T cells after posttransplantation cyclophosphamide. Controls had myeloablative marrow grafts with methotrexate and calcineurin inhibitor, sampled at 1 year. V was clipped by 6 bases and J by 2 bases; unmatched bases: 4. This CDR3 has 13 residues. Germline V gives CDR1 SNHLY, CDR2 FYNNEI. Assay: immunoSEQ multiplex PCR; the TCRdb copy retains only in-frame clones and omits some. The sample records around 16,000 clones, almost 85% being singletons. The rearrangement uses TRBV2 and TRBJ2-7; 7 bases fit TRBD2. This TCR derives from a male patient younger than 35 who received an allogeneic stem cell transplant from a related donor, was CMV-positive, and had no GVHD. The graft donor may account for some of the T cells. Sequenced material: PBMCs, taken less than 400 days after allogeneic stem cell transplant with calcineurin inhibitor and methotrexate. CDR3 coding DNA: TGTGCCAGCAGCCGGGACTATGCCTACGAGCAGTACTTC. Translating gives CASSRDYAYEQYF.